The rows below give T cell receptor beta chains drawn from one sample of a study of regulatory T cells in long-lasting Graves disease. TCRdb itself ran the multiplex PCR reads through MiXCR, one entry per CDR3 protein. The sample holds approximately 560,000 distinct CDR3 sequences, roughly 16% seen once. This same sample was also taken into another study, of T cells in Graves' hyperthyroidism and ophthalmopathy.

The sequencing here drew on peripheral blood mononuclear cells (PBMCs), taken at new diagnosis, from a patient treated with antithyroid drugs. These receptors were obtained from a young man with Graves disease. CDR3s include the opening cysteine and the closing phenylalanine or tryptophan. D genes are given only for firm matches. Where a row states a size, it is once, few, many or the class of an expanded clone; other rows omit it.

D gene	V gene	J gene	clone size	CDR3 DNA	CDR3 protein
TRBD2	TRBV6-2/TRBV6-3	TRBJ2-1	few	TGTGCCAGCAGTTATTGGGTAGCGGGAAATGAGCAGTTCTTC	CASSYWVAGNEQFF
.	TRBV19	TRBJ1-1	many	TGTGCCAGTAGTCCCCGGCGGATCACGAACACTGAAGCTTTCTTT	CASSPRRITNTEAFF
TRBD1	TRBV5-1	TRBJ2-3	many	TGCGCCAGCAGCGGACAGGGATGGGGCACAGATACGCAGTATTTT	CASSGQGWGTDTQYF
TRBD1	TRBV10-3	TRBJ1-2	few	TGTGCCATCAGTGAGCATGGCAGGGGGCCCCATGGCTACACCTTC	CAISEHGRGPHGYTF
.	TRBV11-2	TRBJ1-1	many	TGTGCCAGCAGCTTCGAAACAGCCGAAGCTTTCTTT	CASSFETAEAFF
.	TRBV7-9	TRBJ2-1	.	TGTGCCAGCAGCTTAGGGCAGGCTAATGAGCAGTTCTTC	CASSLGQANEQFF
.	TRBV28	TRBJ2-3	many	TGTGCCAGCAGGCCCCCGGCCGCTGTGGCCTGGGGTACGCAGTATTTT	CASRPPAAVAWGTQYF
.	TRBV11-2	TRBJ2-5	few	TGTGCCAGCAGCCGAAGGACAGGGAGGGTAGAGACCCAGTACTTC	CASSRRTGRVETQYF
.	TRBV9	TRBJ2-3	few	TGTGCCAGCAGCGTAGACGAGCGGACCCCCACAGATACGCAGTATTTT	CASSVDERTPTDTQYF
TRBD2	TRBV20-1	TRBJ2-1	many	TGCAGTGCTAGAGACCTTAGCGGGAGAAATGCTTACAATGAGCAGTTCTTC	CSARDLSGRNAYNEQFF
TRBD2	TRBV24-1	TRBJ2-4	.	TGTGCCACCAGTGATTTCGGACTAGCGGGAGAAAACATTCAGTACTTC	CATSDFGLAGENIQYF
.	TRBV25-1	TRBJ1-1	few	TGTGCCAGCCAAACGGGGACTGAAGCTTTCTTT	CASQTGTEAFF
.	TRBV5-4	TRBJ2-3	once	TGTGCCAGCAGCTTGGACCAAATGGGCGTCTCGGATACGCAGTATTTT	CASSLDQMGVSDTQYF
.	TRBV29-1	TRBJ1-2	.	TGCAGCGTCGCCGGGACCCTTGGGGATGGCTACACCTTC	CSVAGTLGDGYTF
.	TRBV12-3/TRBV12-4	TRBJ1-1	many	TGTGCCAGCAGGACCCGTCGGAACACTGAAGCTTTCTTT	CASRTRRNTEAFF
TRBD2	TRBV18	TRBJ2-1	.	TGTGCCAGCTCACCACCTCTGTCGGGAGGCGATGAGCAGTTCTTC	CASSPPLSGGDEQFF
.	TRBV3-1	TRBJ1-1	many	TGTGCCAGCAGCCAAGGACAGGTTTTGGGCACTGAAGCTTTCTTT	CASSQGQVLGTEAFF
TRBD2	TRBV28	TRBJ2-7	many	TGTGCCAGCAGTTGGTTAGGGCTAGCGGAGAAAACCTACGAGCAGTACTTC	CASSWLGLAEKTYEQYF
TRBD2	TRBV5-1	TRBJ2-7	many	TGCGCCAGCAGCTTGGGGACTAGCGGAGCCTACGAGCAGTACTTC	CASSLGTSGAYEQYF
.	TRBV7-9	TRBJ2-1	.	TGTGCCAACGCTGACAGATACAATGAGCAGTTCTTC	CANADRYNEQFF
TRBD1	TRBV4-1	TRBJ1-5	.	TGCGCCAGCAGCCAATCCGGGACAGGGGTTCAGCCCCAGCATTTT	CASSQSGTGVQPQHF
.	TRBV7-9	TRBJ2-1	.	TGTGCCAGCAGTCGGACAGGAGGGTACTACAATGAGCAGTTCTTC	CASSRTGGYYNEQFF
.	TRBV20-1	TRBJ2-1	.	TGCAGTGCTAGGCCCCTGATCGCTAGCGCTTTGGATGAGCAGTTCTTC	CSARPLIASALDEQFF
.	TRBV5-1	TRBJ1-6	few	TGCGCCAGCAGCTTGTCCTGGGACATCAGTAATTCACCCCTCCACTTT	CASSLSWDISNSPLHF
.	TRBV2	TRBJ1-1	many	TGTGCCAGCAGTGAAGAGGCGGGGGGGAACACTGAAGCTTTCTTT	CASSEEAGGNTEAFF
TRBD1	TRBV5-1	TRBJ2-1	many	TGCGCCAGCAGCTTGGAGACAGGGGGCCGCGATGAGCAGTTCTTC	CASSLETGGRDEQFF
.	TRBV4-1	TRBJ2-7	few	TGCGCCAGCAGCCAAGTGGGGGGACGGAAGGACGAGCAGTACTTC	CASSQVGGRKDEQYF
TRBD2	TRBV29-1	TRBJ2-7	few	TGCAGCGTTGAAGGGACTAGCGGGTTTGTCTACGAGCAGTACTTC	CSVEGTSGFVYEQYF
.	TRBV28	TRBJ2-1	many	TGTGCCAGCAGTTTTCTATACAATGAGCAGTTCTTC	CASSFLYNEQFF
TRBD2	TRBV30	TRBJ2-1	.	TGTGCCTGGAGTCTAGCGGGAGTATCCAATGAGCAGTTCTTC	CAWSLAGVSNEQFF
.	TRBV27	TRBJ2-1	many	TGTGCCAGCAGTTTTCGGGGTGATGACCCCTACAATGAGCAGTTCTTC	CASSFRGDDPYNEQFF
TRBD2	TRBV5-1	TRBJ2-1	many	TGCGCCAGCAGCTTTGCGGGAGGGCCCAATGAGCAGTTCTTC	CASSFAGGPNEQFF
.	TRBV11-2	TRBJ2-5	many	TGTGCCAGCAGCTTGAGGGTTTTAGAGACCCAGTACTTC	CASSLRVLETQYF
TRBD1	TRBV3-1	TRBJ1-3	.	TGTGCCAGCAGCCACGACAGGGGCTCTGGAAACACCATATATTTT	CASSHDRGSGNTIYF
.	TRBV19	TRBJ1-5	.	TGTGCCACTGACGACGGGGGCAATCAGCCCCAGCATTTT	CATDDGGNQPQHF
TRBD2	TRBV6-1	TRBJ2-1	few	TGTGCCAGCAGCCCTAAGGGTAGCGGGAGCGCCTACAATGAGCAGTTCTTC	CASSPKGSGSAYNEQFF
.	TRBV19	TRBJ1-2	few	TGTGCCAGTAGTAGTAACGGCAGACTCTATGGCTACACCTTC	CASSSNGRLYGYTF
.	TRBV3-1	TRBJ2-3	many	TGTGCCAGCAGCCAAGGTTTGACTCTTCGACGAGATACGCAGTATTTT	CASSQGLTLRRDTQYF
TRBD1	TRBV12-3/TRBV12-4	TRBJ2-7	many	TGTGCCACTACAGGGGGAGGTACCTACGAGCAGTACTTC	CATTGGGTYEQYF
.	TRBV7-6	TRBJ1-1	few	TGTGCCAGCAGCTTAGGGTGGGGGGTGGTGAACACTGAAGCTTTCTTT	CASSLGWGVVNTEAFF
.	TRBV7-9	TRBJ2-3	few	TGTGCCAGCAGCTTCCCTCAAGATACGCAGTATTTT	CASSFPQDTQYF